A selection of T cell receptor beta chains follows, all from one sample in a study of naive and memory T cell subsets. Using its own MiXCR run on the UMI-ligation and nested PCR reads, TCRdb lists one record per CDR3 protein. Of about 85,000 distinct CDR3 sequences listed, around 13% are singletons. Input material: central memory CD4+ T cells from blood. The receptor set was obtained from a human donor in good health. Both conserved end residues are part of each CDR3. A D gene is named only where the DNA matches it firmly. Size tells how often a clone was seen (once, few, many) or the class of an expanded clone, and some rows leave it out.

D gene	clone size	V gene	J gene	CDR3 protein	CDR3 DNA
-	-	TRBV12-3/TRBV12-4	TRBJ1-1	CASSQGLNTEAFF	TGTGCCAGCAGCCAGGGCTTGAACACTGAAGCTTTCTTT
-	-	TRBV3-1	TRBJ2-2	CASSRLAENTGELFF	TGTGCCAGCAGCCGTCTCGCGGAGAACACCGGGGAGCTGTTTTTT
-	many	TRBV28	TRBJ2-1	CASSTGQAYNEQFF	TGTGCCAGCAGTACGGGACAAGCCTACAATGAGCAGTTCTTC
-	many	TRBV19	TRBJ2-7	CASSIGQLYEQYF	TGTGCCAGTAGTATTGGACAGCTCTACGAGCAGTACTTC
-	-	TRBV3-1	TRBJ1-1	CASSQSWAEAFF	TGTGCCAGCAGCCAGTCTTGGGCCGAAGCTTTCTTT
-	once	TRBV28	TRBJ1-2	CASRRTASYGYTF	TGTGCCAGCAGACGGACGGCTAGCTATGGCTACACCTTC
TRBD2	-	TRBV10-3	TRBJ2-3	CAIKGSGTSLRDTQYF	TGTGCCATCAAGGGCAGCGGGACCTCCTTGCGGGATACGCAGTATTTT
TRBD1	-	TRBV28	TRBJ1-1	CASRPGTGLKNTEAFF	TGTGCCAGCCGTCCCGGGACAGGGTTAAAGAACACTGAAGCTTTCTTT
-	-	TRBV6-6	TRBJ1-1	CASSYLEGAGTEAFF	TGTGCCAGCAGTTATTTGGAGGGTGCGGGCACTGAAGCTTTCTTT
TRBD2	-	TRBV28	TRBJ2-5	CASRPPGLGTETQYF	TGTGCCAGCAGACCACCGGGACTAGGGACAGAGACCCAGTACTTC
-	few	TRBV20-1	TRBJ1-4	CSADLPNEKLFF	TGCAGCGCGGACTTACCTAATGAAAAACTGTTTTTT
-	few	TRBV12-3/TRBV12-4	TRBJ1-5	CASSFKAAGQKHF	TGTGCCAGCAGTTTTAAAGCAGCAGGACAAAAGCATTTT
-	-	TRBV5-1	TRBJ1-2	CASSSDGSYGYTF	TGCGCCAGCAGCTCCGACGGGAGCTATGGCTACACCTTC
-	few	TRBV3-2	TRBJ2-4	CASSQDEARLAKNIQYF	TGTGCCAGCAGCCAAGACGAGGCTAGGCTAGCCAAAAACATTCAGTACTTC
-	-	TRBV6-2/TRBV6-3	TRBJ1-5	CASKAVNRGNQPQHF	TGTGCCAGCAAGGCTGTGAACCGAGGCAATCAGCCCCAGCATTTT
TRBD2	many	TRBV20-1	TRBJ2-3	CSARPPTAGGATDTQYF	TGCAGTGCTAGACCTCCCACCGCGGGAGGTGCCACAGATACGCAGTATTTT
TRBD1	-	TRBV7-2	TRBJ1-5	CASSLDPTGANQPQHF	TGTGCCAGCAGCTTAGATCCGACAGGGGCCAATCAGCCCCAGCATTTT
TRBD1	-	TRBV20-1	TRBJ2-2	CSARGGQGTTNTGELFF	TGCAGTGCTAGAGGGGGACAGGGAACTACGAACACCGGGGAGCTGTTTTTT
-	-	TRBV6-6	TRBJ2-5	CASSYSGTQYF	TGTGCCAGCAGTTATTCGGGGACCCAGTACTTC
-	many	TRBV4-2	TRBJ2-2	CASGGTDTGELFF	TGTGCCAGCGGCGGGACAGACACCGGGGAGCTGTTTTTT
TRBD1	few	TRBV29-1	TRBJ1-4	CSGQGRSNEKLFF	TGCAGCGGACAGGGGAGGTCTAATGAAAAACTGTTTTTT
TRBD1	-	TRBV5-1	TRBJ2-7	CASSSGQGRQYEQYF	TGCGCCAGCAGTTCTGGACAGGGCAGACAATACGAGCAGTACTTC
TRBD2	few	TRBV9	TRBJ2-3	CASSVGLAGRTDTQYF	TGTGCCAGCAGCGTAGGTCTAGCGGGACGCACAGATACGCAGTATTTT
TRBD1	many	TRBV18	TRBJ2-5	CASSPGRRDSQETQYF	TGTGCCAGCTCACCGGGACGAAGGGACAGCCAAGAGACCCAGTACTTC
-	few	TRBV6-1	TRBJ1-2	CASSEVGYTF	TGTGCCAGCAGTGAAGTTGGCTACACCTTC